Following are 22 T cell receptor beta chains from one sample sequenced in a study of tumor-infiltrating lymphocytes in primary liver carcinoma. TCR beta cDNA came from about 500 ng total RNA, primed with a constant-region primer. Three rounds of nested multiplex PCR with slightly modified ARM-PCR produced TCR beta libraries. Both of the initial two PCR rounds ran for nine to eleven cycles and employed TRBV1-TRBV30 forward primers alongside a C-beta reverse primer. Via MiXCR, TCRdb re-called the multiplex PCR reads, giving one row per CDR3 protein. The profile covers 95,000 to 100,000 distinct CDR3 sequences, with about 70% appearing a single time and roughly an eighth taken by the ten largest. Starting material for RNA and DNA co-extraction consisted of 20-30 mg of unsorted bulk tissue. The source material was liver tumor tissue from sampling region 2. The subset was: tumor region T2, inferior pole. The origin of the receptors is an older woman with primary liver carcinoma and hepatitis B virus infection.

At least ten counts were recorded for this clonotype. The chain uses TRBV28 and TRBJ1-6; TRBD1 is a possible D gene (5 bases). CDR1 is MDHEN, CDR2 SYDVKM, per germline. The CDR3 has 15 amino acids. Trimming pared 7 bases from V and 7 bases from J, leaving 17 bases between. The CDR3 coding sequence is TGTGCCAGCACCATTTTTTCAGGGCGCAATTCACCCCTCCACTTT. Its protein is CASTIFSGRNSPLHF. The variable domain in full, completed from reference TRBV28 and TRBJ1-6, reads DVKVTQSSRYLVKRTGEKVFLECVQDMDHENMFWYRQDPGLGLRLIYFSYDVKMKEKGDIPEGYSVSREKKERFSLILESASTNQTSMYLCASTIFSGRNSPLHFGNGTRLTVT.

Points on this clonotype: This clone may be a read error of a much larger clone one base away. The V call is TRBV7-8, the J call TRBJ2-3; D is possibly TRBD1 (6 bases). Germline CDR1 SGHVS, CDR2 FQNEAQ. The CDR3 has 17 amino acids. The CDR3 region is CASSPPLADRNTDKQYF. CDR3 bases: TGTGCCAGCAGCCCCCCTCTGGCAGACAGGAACACAGATAAGCAGTATTTT.

This clonotype was detected many times. This sequence joins TRBV28 and TRBJ2-7; D remains unclear. Looked up from germline, CDR1 is MDHEN and CDR2 is SYDVKM. V lost 1 base to trimming and J lost 4 bases, with 5 bases between them. The CDR3 sequence is 12 residues long. The CDR3 bases are TGTGCCAGCAGTTTATTGGGGTACGAGCAGTACTTC. Translation: CASSLLGYEQYF.

As concerns this clonotype: At one boundary the junction diverges from the germline segment, which might be a read error. The chain carries TRBV11-1 and TRBJ2-2; TRBD2 matches 9 bases. CDR1 is SGHAT, CDR2 FQDESV, per germline (reference sequence). The CDR3 sequence is 16 residues long. The CDR3 nucleotides are TGTGCCAGCAGCCCCTTAAGTGCGGGAGGGGCTGGGGAGATGTTTTTT. Translated: CASSPLSAGGAGEMFF.

On this clonotype itself: The junction departs from germline at one end; a sequencing error may be responsible. The V call is TRBV11-2, the J call TRBJ2-5; D is unresolved. The CDR3 is 14 amino acids. Germline values: CDR1 SGHAT, CDR2 FQNNGV. CDR3 bases: TGTGACAGCAGCTTCAGCGTGAGGAAAGAGACCCAGCACTTC. Translation: CDSSFSVRKETQHF. Combining the CDR3 with reference TRBV11-2 and TRBJ2-5 gives the whole variable domain EAGVAQSPRYKIIEKRQSVAFWCNPISGHATLYWYQQILGQGPKLLIQFQNNGVVDDSQLPKDRFSAERLKGVDSTLKIQPAKLEDSAVYLCDSSFSVRKETQHFGPGTRLLVL.

As for this clonotype: One junction end does not reproduce the germline sequence, and a read error may be involved. The chain combines TRBV28 with TRBJ2-1, with D uncertain. Germline loops: CDR1 MDHEN, CDR2 SYDVKM. The CDR3 totals 12 residues. DNA of the CDR3: TGTGCCAGTAATCAGGTTGAAAATGAGCGGTTCTTC. Translated, it gives CASNQVENERFF.

Comment on this clonotype: The conserved phenylalanine or tryptophan normally closing the CDR3 is absent here, so this likely arose from a read error. The chain is built from TRBV11-3 and TRBJ2-1, with 8 bases matching TRBD2. CDR1 is SGHNT, CDR2 YENEEA, per germline. The CDR3 is 15 residues long. The CDR3 spells CATSLGISGKLEQFL. CDR3 sequence (DNA): TGTGCCACCAGCTTAGGAATTAGCGGGAAGCTTGAGCAGTTCCTC.

Many counts were recorded for this clonotype. V is TRBV5-5 and J is TRBJ2-7; no firm D call. V lost 0 bases and J lost 4, with 17 bases in between. The germline gives CDR1 SGHKS, CDR2 YYEKEE (reference sequence). The CDR3 loop spans 16 amino acids. The CDR3 region has the DNA TGTGCCAGCAGCTTGGATATTACAGATCCTCTATACGAGCAGTACTTC. The encoded protein is CASSLDITDPLYEQYF.

This clonotype showed up just a few times. V and J are TRBV11-2 and TRBJ2-1; 7 bases map to TRBD1. This CDR3 region has 17 residues. Unmatched junction bases numbered 11, after V lost 5 bases and J lost 1 base. The germline CDR1 and CDR2 sequences are SGHAT and FQNNGV. The CDR3 loop reads CASSRQGRLLSYNEQFF. In DNA form, the CDR3 reads TGTGCCAGCAGCAGACAGGGTAGGCTATTATCCTACAATGAGCAGTTCTTC.

Turning to this clonotype: Its ends do not fully match the called genes, so a read error is possible. The chain links TRBV6-5 to TRBJ1-6; 10 bases are shared with TRBD1. Germline V CDR1 and CDR2: MNHEY, SVGAGI. The CDR3 runs to 16 residues. The chain's CDR3 is CASSYSPTGGLSALHF. As DNA, the CDR3 is TGTGCCAGCAGCTACAGTCCGACAGGGGGCCTTTCAGCCCTCCACTTT.

Comment on this clonotype: A read error may be the cause here, since a much bigger clone is one base away. This sequence joins TRBV7-9 and TRBJ2-3; D gene unclear. The CDR3 spans 17 residues. Trimming cost V 5 bases and J 6 bases, with 24 bases left between them. Germline CDR1 is SEHNR and CDR2 is FQNEAQ (reference sequence). The CDR3 region has the DNA TGTGCCAGCAGCCCAACAGCCCACGATAGTACCCCTGATACGCAGTATTTT. Translating gives CASSPTAHDSTPDTQYF.

The V and J genes are TRBV21-1 and TRBJ1-5; TRBD1, as called in the table, went unchecked against the DNA. TRBV21-1 is recorded as a pseudogene. The CDR3 has 13 amino acids. CDR3 DNA sequence: TGTGCCAGCAGCCGGGACAGGGATCAGCCCCAGCATTTT. This sequence encodes CASSRDRDQPQHF.

This clonotype was recorded only once. The conserved final phenylalanine or tryptophan is absent from the CDR3, which likely points to a read error. CDR3 sequence: CASSLEAGWSTDTQYP. The CDR3 DNA reads TGTGCCAGCAGCTTAGAGGCGGGTTGGTCCACAGATACGCAGTATCCT. The chain links TRBV7-8 to TRBJ2-3, with D possibly TRBD2 on 5 matching bases. CDR3 length: 16 residues. The V and J ends lost 1 base and 2 bases respectively, with 13 bases between them. Germline V lookup: CDR1 SGHVS, CDR2 FQNEAQ.

Turning to this clonotype: With a much larger clone just one base away, this may be a read error. This chain connects TRBV5-1 to TRBJ1-1; 10 bases map to TRBD1. The CDR3 runs 15 residues. CDR1 and CDR2 from the germline V gene are SGHRS and YFSETQ. With 1 base clipped from V and 6 bases from J, the junction kept 6 bases outside the gene matches. The CDR3 region is CASSLPSGQGSEAFF. Here the CDR3 DNA reads TGCGCCAGCAGCTTGCCATCGGGACAGGGGTCTGAAGCTTTCTTT.

This clonotype was observed at least ten times. V usage is TRBV6-6 and J usage is TRBJ1-5, with D possibly TRBD1 on 5 matching bases. V lost 0 bases to trimming and J lost 1 base, with 10 bases between them. CDR1 and CDR2 from the germline V gene are MNHNY and SVGAGI (reference sequence). This CDR3 contains 16 residues. The CDR3 protein is CASSYSRQLSNQPQHF. DNA of the CDR3: TGTGCCAGCAGTTACTCGAGACAGCTGAGCAATCAGCCCCAGCATTTT.

This clonotype was found many times. At one boundary the junction diverges from the germline segment, which might be a read error. The chain recombines TRBV11-2 with TRBJ2-1, with 8 bases matching TRBD2. Germline V CDR1 and CDR2: SGHAT, FQNNGV. This CDR3 contains 15 residues. In DNA form, the CDR3 reads TGTGCCAGCAGCTTAGGGGGACTAGACTACAATGGGCAGTTCTTC. Translated: CASSLGGLDYNGQFF.

The CDR3 sequence: CASSLDMDRTEAFF. CDR3 sequence (DNA): TGTGCCAGCAGCTTAGACATGGATAGGACTGAAGCTTTCTTT. This sequence joins TRBV11-2 and TRBJ1-1; no reliable D call. Deletions cut 0 bases from V and 5 bases from J, with 10 bases between. This CDR3 is 14 amino acids long. Germline CDR1 SGHAT, CDR2 FQNNGV. Variable domain in full (rest from reference TRBV11-2 and TRBJ1-1): EAGVAQSPRYKIIEKRQSVAFWCNPISGHATLYWYQQILGQGPKLLIQFQNNGVVDDSQLPKDRFSAERLKGVDSTLKIQPAKLEDSAVYLCASSLDMDRTEAFFGQGTRLTVV.

With regard to this clonotype: At one end the junction does not follow the germline gene, possibly because of a read error. V gene TRBV9 combines with J gene TRBJ1-4, with a tentative D call TRBD1 (6 bases). Germline CDR1 and CDR2: SGDLS and YYNGEE. The CDR3 is made up of 15 amino acids. The CDR3 sequence is CACSVMTGSTEKLFF. In nucleotides, the CDR3 is TGTGCCTGCAGCGTGATGACAGGCTCTACTGAAAAACTGTTTTTT.

Details on this clonotype: At one end, the junction sequence differs from germline, possibly due to a read error. The rearrangement joins TRBV11-3 to TRBJ2-2; 8 bases match TRBD1. Germline V gene lookup returns CDR1 SGHNT and CDR2 YENEEA. The CDR3 sequence is 14 residues long. The CDR3 sequence is CVSSLAGGTGELPF. The CDR3 DNA reads TGTGTCAGCAGCTTAGCAGGGGGCACCGGGGAGCTGCCTTTT.

Of note for this clonotype: This may come from a read error, since a much larger clone is one base off. V and J are TRBV12-3 or TRBV12-4 and TRBJ2-5; D perhaps matches TRBD2 (6 bases). Trimming shortened V by 7 bases and J by 9 bases, and 12 bases separated the two germline ends. The length of the CDR3 is 11 residues. CDR3 region: CASTPGGAQYF. In DNA form, the CDR3 reads TGTGCCAGCACCCCCGGCGGGGCCCAGTACTTC.

This clonotype was detected only a few times. The chain employs TRBV28 and TRBJ2-7; 13 positions match TRBD2. From germline, CDR1 is MDHEN and CDR2 SYDVKM. The CDR3 spans 16 residues. J lost 4 bases, V lost 5 bases, and 8 bases had no gene match. The CDR3 reads CASSRLGLAGSYEQYF. The CDR3 nucleotides are TGTGCCAGCAGTCGCCTGGGACTAGCGGGGTCATACGAGCAGTACTTC.

This CDR3 is CASSQKFGGWSAGYTF. In nucleotides, the CDR3 is TGTGCCAGCAGCCAAAAGTTCGGGGGATGGAGCGCTGGCTACACCTTC. The chain joins TRBV14 to TRBJ1-2, with D possibly being TRBD1 (5 bases). V lost 2 bases to trimming and J lost 7 bases, with 20 bases between them. The CDR3 loop spans 16 amino acids. Per germline, CDR1 SGHDN and CDR2 FVKESK.